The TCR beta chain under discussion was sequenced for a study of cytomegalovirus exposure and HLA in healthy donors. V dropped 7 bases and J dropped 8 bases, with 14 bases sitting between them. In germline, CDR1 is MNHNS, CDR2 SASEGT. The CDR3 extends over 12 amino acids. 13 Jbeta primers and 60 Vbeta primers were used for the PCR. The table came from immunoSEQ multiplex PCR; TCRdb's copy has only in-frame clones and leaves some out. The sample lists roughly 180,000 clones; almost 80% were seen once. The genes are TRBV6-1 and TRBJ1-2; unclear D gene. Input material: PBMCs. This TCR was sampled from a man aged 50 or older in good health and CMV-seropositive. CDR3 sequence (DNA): TGTGCCAGCACTACTGCGCGCGGGGGCTACACCTTC. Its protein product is CASTTARGGYTF.